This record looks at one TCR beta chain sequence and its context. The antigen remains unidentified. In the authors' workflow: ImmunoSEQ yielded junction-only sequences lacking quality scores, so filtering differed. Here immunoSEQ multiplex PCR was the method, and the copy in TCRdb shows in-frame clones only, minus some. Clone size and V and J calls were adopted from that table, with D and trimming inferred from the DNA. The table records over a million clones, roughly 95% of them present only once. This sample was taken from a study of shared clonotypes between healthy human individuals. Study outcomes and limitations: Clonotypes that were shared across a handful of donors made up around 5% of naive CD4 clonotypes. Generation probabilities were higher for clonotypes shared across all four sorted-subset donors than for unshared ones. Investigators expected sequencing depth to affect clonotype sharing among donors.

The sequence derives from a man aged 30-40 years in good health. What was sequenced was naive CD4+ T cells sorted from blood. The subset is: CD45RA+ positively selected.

CDR3 coding DNA: TGTGCCAGCAGCCTACTAGCGGGAGAGGGAAACTATGAGCAGTTCTTC. Protein product: CASSLLAGEGNYEQFF. J is TRBJ2-1 and V is TRBV7-9, with TRBD2 identical over 11 bases. This CDR3 has 16 residues. The J segment lost 8 bases and the V segment lost 5 bases, leaving 11 bases of the junction unmatched. Germline V lookup: CDR1 SEHNR, CDR2 FQNEAQ (reference sequence).